This T cell receptor beta chain was identified during a study of OX40 agonist ivuxolimab in advanced cancers. Study-wide background: The diagnoses of dose-escalation patients were hepatocellular carcinoma, melanoma, renal cell or head and neck cancer. Patients achieving partial responses numbered three: one hepatocellular carcinoma case and two cutaneous melanoma cases.

With respect to this clone: Antigen specificity is unknown.

Findings and caveats of the study: At 0.1-3.0 mg/kg, partial responders had clonal expansion among the lowest observed. Antigen specificity of clonally expanded peripheral T cells was not established.

V lost 5 bases, J lost 12 bases, and 9 bases stayed unmatched. Germline V gene sequence: CDR1 MNHEY, CDR2 SVGAGI. CDR3 length: 13 amino acids. Only in-frame clones appear in the TCRdb table, and some are missing; sequencing was by immunoSEQ multiplex PCR. The data show tens of thousands of clones, roughly 80% seen once. The sample was CD4+ or CD8+ T cells sorted from blood, taken in a trial of the OX40 agonist ivuxolimab. The J gene is TRBJ1-2, the V gene TRBV6-5; 10 bases are shared with TRBD1. The TCR was taken from an adult with an advanced solid tumor such as melanoma, head and neck, liver or kidney cancer. The CDR3 reads CASSEGQGNVNTF. The CDR3 DNA is TGTGCCAGCAGTGAGGGACAGGGGAACGTTAACACCTTC.